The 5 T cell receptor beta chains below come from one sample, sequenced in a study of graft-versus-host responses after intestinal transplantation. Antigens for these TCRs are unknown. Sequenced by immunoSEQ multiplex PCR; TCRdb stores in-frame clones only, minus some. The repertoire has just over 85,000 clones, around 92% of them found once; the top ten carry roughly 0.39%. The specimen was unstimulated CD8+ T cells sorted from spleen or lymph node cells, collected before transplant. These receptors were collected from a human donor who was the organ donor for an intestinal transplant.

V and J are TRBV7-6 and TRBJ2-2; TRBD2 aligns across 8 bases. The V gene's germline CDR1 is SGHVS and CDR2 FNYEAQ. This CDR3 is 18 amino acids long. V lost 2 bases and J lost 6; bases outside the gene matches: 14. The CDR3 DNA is TGTGCCAGCAGCTTACGGATAGCGGGGCGGCAGGGGCCCGGGGAGCTGTTTTTT. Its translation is CASSLRIAGRQGPGELFF. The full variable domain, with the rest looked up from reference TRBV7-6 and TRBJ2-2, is GAGVSQSPRYKVTKRGQDVALRCDPISGHVSLYWYRQALGQGPEFLTYFNYEAQQDKSGLPNDRFSAERPEGSISTLTIQRTEQRDSAMYRCASSLRIAGRQGPGELFFGEGSRLTVL.

The CDR3 nucleotides read TGTGCCAGTAGTACCGAGAGCGGAATACAAGAGACCCAGTACTTC. Its protein product is CASSTESGIQETQYF. The rearrangement links TRBV19 to TRBJ2-5, with D perhaps TRBD2 (5 bases). With 4 bases removed from V and 2 bases from J, the gap between germline ends came to 14 bases. The CDR3 spans 15 residues. Looked up from germline, CDR1 is LNHDA and CDR2 is SQIVND (reference sequence). The full variable domain, in which reference TRBV19 and TRBJ2-5 provide the parts outside the CDR3, is DGGITQSPKYLFRKEGQNVTLSCEQNLNHDAMYWYRQDPGQGLRLIYYSQIVNDFQKGDIAEGYSVSREKKESFPLTVTSAQKNPTAFYLCASSTESGIQETQYFGPGTRLLVL.

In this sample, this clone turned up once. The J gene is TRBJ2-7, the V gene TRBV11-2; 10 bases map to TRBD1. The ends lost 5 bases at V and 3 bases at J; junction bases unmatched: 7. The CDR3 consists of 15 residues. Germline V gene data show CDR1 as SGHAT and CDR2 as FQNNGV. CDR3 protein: CASSLYRDRGYEQYF. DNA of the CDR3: TGTGCCAGCAGCCTCTACCGGGACAGGGGCTACGAGCAGTACTTC. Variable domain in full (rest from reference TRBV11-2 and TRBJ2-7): EAGVAQSPRYKIIEKRQSVAFWCNPISGHATLYWYQQILGQGPKLLIQFQNNGVVDDSQLPKDRFSAERLKGVDSTLKIQPAKLEDSAVYLCASSLYRDRGYEQYFGPGTRLTVT.

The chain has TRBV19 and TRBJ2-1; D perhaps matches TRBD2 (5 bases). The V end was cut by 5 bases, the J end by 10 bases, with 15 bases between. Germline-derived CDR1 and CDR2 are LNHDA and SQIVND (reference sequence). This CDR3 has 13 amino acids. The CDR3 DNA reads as TGTGCCAGTAGTGTAGGGCGGACTGCGGAGCAGTTCTTC. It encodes CASSVGRTAEQFF.

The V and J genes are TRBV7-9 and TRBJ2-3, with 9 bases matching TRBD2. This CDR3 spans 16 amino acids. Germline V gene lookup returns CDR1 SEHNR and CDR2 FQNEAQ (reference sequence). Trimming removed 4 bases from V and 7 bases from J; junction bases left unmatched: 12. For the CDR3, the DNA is TGTGCCAGCAGCTACAGCGGGACTAGCAACCCCCATACGCAGTATTTT. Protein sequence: CASSYSGTSNPHTQYF.